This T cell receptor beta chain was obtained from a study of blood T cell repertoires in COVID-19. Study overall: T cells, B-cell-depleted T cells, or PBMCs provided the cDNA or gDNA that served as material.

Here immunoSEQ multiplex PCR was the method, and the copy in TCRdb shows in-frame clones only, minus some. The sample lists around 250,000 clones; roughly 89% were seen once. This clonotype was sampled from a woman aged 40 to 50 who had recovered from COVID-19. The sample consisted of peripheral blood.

The CDR3 DNA reads as TGTGCCAGCAGTCAGGGGACAGGGGGCACCAGCTACACCTTC. Amino acids: CASSQGTGGTSYTF. This chain joins TRBV5-5 and TRBJ1-2; 12 bases match TRBD1. The CDR3 length is 14 residues. With V trimmed by 5 bases and J by 9 bases, 8 bases remained unmatched. Germline CDR1 SGHKS, CDR2 YYEKEE (reference sequence).